This T cell receptor beta chain was retrieved from a study of regulatory T cells in long-lasting Graves disease. Time point indicated: persistent/refractory GD, antithyroid drugs over 5 years with positive TRAb. The TCR library used RNA extracted from PBMCs. According to the study, TCR beta libraries were built with iRepertoire HTBI primers and CDR3-region Arm-PCR. TCRdb redid the calling of the multiplex PCR reads with MiXCR, one entry per CDR3 protein. This table holds around 500,000 distinct CDR3 sequences, around 20% found once. Germline loops: CDR1 MNHEY, CDR2 SVGAGI. The V gene lost 4 bases and the J gene lost 0 bases, with 10 bases spanning the gap. The CDR3 contains 14 residues. This clonotype has just a few counts.

The source material was peripheral blood mononuclear cells (PBMCs), sampled when the disease was refractory, from a patient treated with antithyroid drugs. The source of this sequence is a female donor with Graves disease. The chain joins TRBV6-5 to TRBJ2-7, with D hard to call. The CDR3 DNA reads TGTGCCAGCAGTTTTTCCGGTCGCTCCTACGAGCAGTACTTC. Protein: CASSFSGRSYEQYF.